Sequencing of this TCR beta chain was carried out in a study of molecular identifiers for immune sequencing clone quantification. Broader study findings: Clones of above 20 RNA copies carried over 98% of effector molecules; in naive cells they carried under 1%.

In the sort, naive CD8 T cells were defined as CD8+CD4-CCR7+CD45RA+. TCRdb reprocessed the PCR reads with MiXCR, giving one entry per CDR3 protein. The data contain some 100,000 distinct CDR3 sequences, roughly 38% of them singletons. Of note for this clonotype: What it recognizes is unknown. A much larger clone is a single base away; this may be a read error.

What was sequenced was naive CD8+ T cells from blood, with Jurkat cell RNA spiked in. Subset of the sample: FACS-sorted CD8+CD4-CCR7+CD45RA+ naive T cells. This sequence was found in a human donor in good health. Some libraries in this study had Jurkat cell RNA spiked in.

The CDR3 loop reads CASSFGTSREQFF. The CDR3 nucleotides read TGTGCCAGCAGCTTCGGGACTAGCCGCGAGCAGTTCTTC. The chain joins TRBV11-2 to TRBJ2-1; 9 bases align to TRBD2. Germline V gene sequence: CDR1 SGHAT, CDR2 FQNNGV. This CDR3 region has 13 residues. Trimming removed 3 bases from V and 10 bases from J; junction bases left unmatched: 4.